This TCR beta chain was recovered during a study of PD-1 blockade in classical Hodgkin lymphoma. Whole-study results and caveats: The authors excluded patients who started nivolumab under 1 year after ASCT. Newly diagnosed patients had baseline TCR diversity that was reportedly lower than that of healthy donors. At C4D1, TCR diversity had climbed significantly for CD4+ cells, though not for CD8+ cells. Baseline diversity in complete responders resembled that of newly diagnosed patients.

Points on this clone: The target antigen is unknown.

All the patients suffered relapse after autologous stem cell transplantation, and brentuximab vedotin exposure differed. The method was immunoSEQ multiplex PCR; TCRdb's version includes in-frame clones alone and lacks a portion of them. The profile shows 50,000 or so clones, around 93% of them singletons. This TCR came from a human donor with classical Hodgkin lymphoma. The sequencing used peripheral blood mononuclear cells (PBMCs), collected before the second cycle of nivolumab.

The CDR3 bases are TGTGCCACCCTGCGGGGGGACTCTGGGGCCAACGTCCTGACTTTC. It translates to CATLRGDSGANVLTF. The chain links TRBV7-7 to TRBJ2-6; 8 bases fit TRBD2. The germline V gene has CDR1 SSHAT and CDR2 FNYEAQ (reference sequence). Trimming cost V 10 bases and J 0 bases; bases outside gene matches: 5. This CDR3 has 15 residues.